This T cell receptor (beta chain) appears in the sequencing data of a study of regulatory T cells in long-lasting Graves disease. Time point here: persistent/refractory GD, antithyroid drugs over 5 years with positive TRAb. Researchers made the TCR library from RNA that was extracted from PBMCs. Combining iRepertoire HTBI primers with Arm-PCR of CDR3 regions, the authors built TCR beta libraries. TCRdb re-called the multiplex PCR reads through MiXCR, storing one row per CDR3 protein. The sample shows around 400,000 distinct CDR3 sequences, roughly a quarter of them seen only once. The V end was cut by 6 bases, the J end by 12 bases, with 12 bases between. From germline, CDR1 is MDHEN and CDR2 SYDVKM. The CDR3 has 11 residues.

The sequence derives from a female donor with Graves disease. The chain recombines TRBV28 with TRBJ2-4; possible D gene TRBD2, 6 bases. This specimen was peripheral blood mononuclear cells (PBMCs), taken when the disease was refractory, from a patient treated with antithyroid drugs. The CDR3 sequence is CASRGGTDQYF. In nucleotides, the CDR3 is TGTGCCAGCAGGGGCGGGACTGATCAGTACTTC. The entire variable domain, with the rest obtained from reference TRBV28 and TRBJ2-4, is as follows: DVKVTQSSRYLVKRTGEKVFLECVQDMDHENMFWYRQDPGLGLRLIYFSYDVKMKEKGDIPEGYSVSREKKERFSLILESASTNQTSMYLCASRGGTDQYFGAGTRLSVL.